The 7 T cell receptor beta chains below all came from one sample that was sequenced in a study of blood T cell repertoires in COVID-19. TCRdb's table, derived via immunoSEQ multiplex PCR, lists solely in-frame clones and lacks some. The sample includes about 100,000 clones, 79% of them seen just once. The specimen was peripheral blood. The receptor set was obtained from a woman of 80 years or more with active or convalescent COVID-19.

The CDR3 DNA sequence: TGTGCCAGCAGCCTCCTTCCGGGACAGGGATTCTACGAGCAGTACTTC. The encoded protein is CASSLLPGQGFYEQYF. The V gene is TRBV14, the J gene TRBJ2-7; the match to TRBD1 covers 9 bases. The germline V gene encodes CDR1 SGHDN and CDR2 FVKESK. The trim removed 4 bases at V and 3 bases at J, leaving 10 bases unmatched. The CDR3 is 16 residues long.

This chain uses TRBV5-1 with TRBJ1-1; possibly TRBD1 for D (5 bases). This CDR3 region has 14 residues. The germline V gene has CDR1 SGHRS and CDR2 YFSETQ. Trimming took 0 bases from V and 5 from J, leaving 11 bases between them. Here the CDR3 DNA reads TGCGCCAGCAGCTTGGAGGAGGGGAGGACTGAAGCTTTCTTT. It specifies CASSLEEGRTEAFF.

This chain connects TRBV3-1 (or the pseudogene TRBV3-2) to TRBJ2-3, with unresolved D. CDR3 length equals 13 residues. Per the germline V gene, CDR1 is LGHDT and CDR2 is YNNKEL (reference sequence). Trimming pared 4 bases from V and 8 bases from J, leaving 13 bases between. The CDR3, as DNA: TGTGCCAGCAGCCCCCCAGGTATTGTTACGCAGTATTTT. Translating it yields CASSPPGIVTQYF.

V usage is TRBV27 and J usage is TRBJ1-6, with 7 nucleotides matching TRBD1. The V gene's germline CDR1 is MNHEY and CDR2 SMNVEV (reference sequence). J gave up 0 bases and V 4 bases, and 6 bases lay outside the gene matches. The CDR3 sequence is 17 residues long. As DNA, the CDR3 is TGTGCCAGCAGTTATGACAGGGTTCGCTCCTATAATTCACCCCTCCACTTT. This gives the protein CASSYDRVRSYNSPLHF.

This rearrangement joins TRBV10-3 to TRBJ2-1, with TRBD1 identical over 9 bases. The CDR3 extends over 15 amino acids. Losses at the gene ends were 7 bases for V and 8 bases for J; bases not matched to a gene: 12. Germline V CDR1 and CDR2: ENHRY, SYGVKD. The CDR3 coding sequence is TGTGCCATCAAATCCGGGACAGGGTCGGTTGATGAGCAGTTCTTC. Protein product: CAIKSGTGSVDEQFF.

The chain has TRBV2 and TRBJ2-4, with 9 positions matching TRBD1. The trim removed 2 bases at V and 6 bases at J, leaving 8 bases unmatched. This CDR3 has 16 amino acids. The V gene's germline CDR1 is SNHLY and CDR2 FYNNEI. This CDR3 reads CASSELIGTGLNIQYF. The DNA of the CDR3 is TGTGCCAGCAGTGAATTAATAGGGACAGGGCTAAACATTCAGTACTTC. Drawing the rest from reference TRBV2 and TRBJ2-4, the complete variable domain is EPEVTQTPSHQVTQMGQEVILRCVPISNHLYFYWYRQILGQKVEFLVSFYNNEISEKSEIFDDQFSVERPDGSNFTLKIRSTKLEDSAMYFCASSELIGTGLNIQYFGAGTRLSVL.

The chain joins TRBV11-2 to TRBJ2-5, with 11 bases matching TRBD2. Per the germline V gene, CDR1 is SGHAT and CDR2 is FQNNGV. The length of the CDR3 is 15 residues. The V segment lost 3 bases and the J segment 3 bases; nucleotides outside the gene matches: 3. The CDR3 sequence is CASSFTSGSEETQYF. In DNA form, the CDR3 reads TGTGCCAGCAGCTTCACTAGCGGGAGCGAAGAGACCCAGTACTTC.